One and the same sample provided the 26 T cell receptor beta chains below, sequenced in a study of blood T cell repertoires in COVID-19. Sequenced by immunoSEQ multiplex PCR; TCRdb stores in-frame clones only, minus some. The sample contains fewer than 150,000 clones, over 75% of which appear only once. The sequenced material came from peripheral blood. Receptors were obtained from a woman in her 70s who had recovered from COVID-19.

The rearrangement links TRBV9 to TRBJ2-3; the D gene is possibly TRBD1 (6 bases). The CDR3 totals 14 residues. Trimming stripped 3 bases from V and 3 bases from J, with 11 bases between. Germline CDR1 SGDLS, CDR2 YYNGEE. CDR3 DNA: TGTGCCAGCAGCGAGGGGACATTGACAGATACGCAGTATTTT. Amino acid sequence: CASSEGTLTDTQYF. The whole variable domain, filled in from reference TRBV9 and TRBJ2-3, reads DSGVTQTPKHLITATGQRVTLRCSPRSGDLSVYWYQQSLDQGLQFLIQYYNGEERAKGNILERFSAQQFPDLHSELNLSSLELGDSALYFCASSEGTLTDTQYFGPGTRLTVL.

The J gene is TRBJ2-2, the V gene TRBV18; D is unresolved. Trimming took off 1 base at V and 0 bases at J, with 9 bases between the two ends. Germline CDR1 KGHSH, CDR2 LQKENI. CDR3 length equals 16 residues. CDR3 region: CASSPRQYPNTGELFF. In DNA, the CDR3 is TGTGCCAGCTCACCACGGCAGTATCCGAACACCGGGGAGCTGTTTTTT.

The chain couples TRBV6-5 to TRBJ2-7; D might be TRBD2 (5 bases). The germline V and J ends were trimmed by 10 bases and 0 bases, with 16 bases remaining between them. Germline V gene sequence: CDR1 MNHEY, CDR2 SVGAGI. This CDR3 has 14 amino acids. The CDR3 region has the DNA TGTGCCACCATGAACCGGGAAGGCTCCTACGAGCAGTACTTC. This encodes CATMNREGSYEQYF.

V and J are TRBV11-3 and TRBJ2-1; 9 bases agree with TRBD1. Germline CDR1 is SGHNT and CDR2 is YENEEA. V gave up 4 bases and J gave up 3 bases; unmatched junction bases: 4. The CDR3 covers 15 residues. CDR3 DNA sequence: TGTGCCAGCAGCTGGGGGACAGGGTACTACAATGAGCAGTTCTTC. This gives the protein CASSWGTGYYNEQFF.

This rearrangement joins TRBV16 to TRBJ1-6; D remains ambiguous. The CDR3 extends over 13 amino acids. Germline V CDR1 and CDR2: KGHSY, FQNENV. The V end lost 3 bases, the J end lost 10 bases, and 10 bases lay between the germline ends. The DNA for the CDR3 is TGTGCCAGCAGCCAGGGGAGAATCTCACCCCTCCACTTT. It encodes CASSQGRISPLHF.

The CDR3 DNA sequence: TGTGCCACCAGCAGAGGGGCCTCGACAGGGGTCTACAATGAGCAGTTCTTC. Its protein is CATSRGASTGVYNEQFF. The chain recombines TRBV15 with TRBJ2-1, with TRBD1 matching 8 bases. CDR3 length: 17 residues. J gave up 3 bases and V 1 base, and 8 bases lay outside the gene matches. Germline V CDR1 and CDR2: LNHNV, YYDKDF (reference sequence).

V and J are TRBV2 and TRBJ2-3; D might be TRBD2 (5 bases). The germline CDR1 and CDR2 sequences are SNHLY and FYNNEI. V gave up 11 bases and J gave up 3 bases, with 15 bases separating them. The CDR3 extends over 13 amino acids. In DNA, the CDR3 is TGTGCCTCGGTCGGGCCGGGAACAGATACGCAGTATTTT. This translates into CASVGPGTDTQYF. Variable domain in full (rest from reference TRBV2 and TRBJ2-3): EPEVTQTPSHQVTQMGQEVILRCVPISNHLYFYWYRQILGQKVEFLVSFYNNEISEKSEIFDDQFSVERPDGSNFTLKIRSTKLEDSAMYFCASVGPGTDTQYFGPGTRLTVL.

As regards this clone: The junction shows a germline mismatch at one end, possibly a read error. This rearrangement joins TRBV7-7 to TRBJ1-3; possibly TRBD1 for D (6 bases). The CDR3 loop spans 19 amino acids. Germline values: CDR1 SSHAT, CDR2 FNYEAQ (reference sequence). Written as DNA, the CDR3 is TGTGCTAGCAGCTTACCCCCTGATCAGACAGGTCCCTCTGGAAACACCATATATTTT. Amino acid sequence: CASSLPPDQTGPSGNTIYF.

This chain joins TRBV19 and TRBJ2-3; unclear D gene. The germline V gene encodes CDR1 LNHDA and CDR2 SQIVND (reference sequence). Trimming took off 6 bases at V and 6 bases at J, with 13 bases between the two ends. CDR3 length: 13 amino acids. The CDR3 sequence: CASRPLMLDTQYF. The CDR3 DNA reads TGTGCCAGTAGGCCCCTAATGCTGGATACGCAGTATTTT.

This chain connects TRBV20-1 to TRBJ2-1, with TRBD2 matching 7 bases. Germline loops: CDR1 DFQATT, CDR2 SNEGSKA (reference sequence). The CDR3 length is 10 residues. The ends lost 5 bases at V and 15 bases at J; junction bases unmatched: 7. The CDR3 reads CSARDYRWFF. The CDR3 region has the DNA TGCAGTGCTCGGGACTACCGATGGTTCTTC.

This sequence joins TRBV9 and TRBJ1-1; 7 bases align to TRBD1. The germline gives CDR1 SGDLS, CDR2 YYNGEE. V was pared by 4 bases and J by 1 base, with 7 bases of the junction left unmatched. CDR3 length: 15 residues. The CDR3 sequence: CASSPTGQPNTEAFF. Written as DNA, the CDR3 is TGTGCCAGCAGCCCCACGGGACAGCCGAACACTGAAGCTTTCTTT.

V and J are TRBV30 and TRBJ2-3; 8 nucleotides agree with TRBD2. There are 14 residues in the CDR3. Trimming took 0 bases from V and 8 from J; bases not matched to a gene: 7. Germline CDR1 reads GTSNPN; CDR2 reads SVGIG (reference sequence). CDR3 sequence (DNA): TGTGCCTGGAGTGTGGGGACTAGTGGCGTTACGCAGTATTTT. Protein: CAWSVGTSGVTQYF.

The J gene is TRBJ2-7, the V gene TRBV6-6; 7 bases fit TRBD2. Germline loops: CDR1 MNHNY, CDR2 SVGAGI (reference sequence). The CDR3 is 13 amino acids. Trimming at V came to 6 bases and at J to 6 bases, leaving 8 bases not matched to a gene. CDR3 coding DNA: TGTGCCAGCAGCCTCAGCGGGGCCGGCGAGCAGTACTTC. Protein: CASSLSGAGEQYF.

The V call is TRBV4-3, the J call TRBJ1-6; D is uncertain. Germline V gene data show CDR1 as LGHNA and CDR2 as YSLEER. This CDR3 spans 15 amino acids. V was clipped by 1 base and J by 7 bases, with 11 bases between them. The chain's CDR3 is CASSQGSLTNSPLHF. CDR3 DNA: TGCGCCAGCAGCCAAGGGTCTCTCACAAATTCACCCCTCCACTTT.

The V gene is TRBV12-5, the J gene TRBJ2-1; 8 nucleotides agree with TRBD1. Per germline, CDR1 LGHNT and CDR2 FRNRAP. The CDR3 loop spans 16 amino acids. V trimming: 6 bases; J trimming: 2 bases; junction bases outside the gene matches: 9. CDR3 amino acids: CASGTRDRITYNEQFF. As DNA, the CDR3 is TGTGCTAGTGGCACCCGGGACAGGATCACCTACAATGAGCAGTTCTTC.

CDR3 residues: CASSPRTGTQYF. CDR3 sequence (DNA): TGTGCCAGCAGCCCACGGACAGGAACGCAGTACTTC. The chain links TRBV3-1 (or the pseudogene TRBV3-2) to TRBJ2-7; 7 bases fit TRBD1. The V and J ends lost 4 bases and 9 bases, in that order; junction bases with no gene match: 6. This CDR3 has 12 residues. The germline gives CDR1 LGHDT, CDR2 YNNKEL (reference sequence).

The chain is built from TRBV6-6 and TRBJ1-5; TRBD1 aligns across 9 bases. After removal of 0 bases from V and 3 bases from J, the junction contained 3 bases not matched to a gene. This CDR3 contains 16 residues. From germline, CDR1 is MNHNY and CDR2 SVGAGI (reference sequence). The CDR3 sequence: CASSYSGQGTNQPQHF. CDR3 DNA sequence: TGTGCCAGCAGTTACTCGGGACAGGGAACCAATCAGCCCCAGCATTTT.

V usage is TRBV6-2 or TRBV6-3 and J usage is TRBJ1-1; 7 nucleotides align to TRBD1. Germline trimming cut 6 bases from V and 1 base from J; bases unmatched to any gene: 11. There are 16 residues in the CDR3. CDR1 is MNHEY, CDR2 SVGEGT, per germline. CDR3 in amino acids: CASSPGQAQKNTEAFF. The CDR3 region has the DNA TGTGCCAGCAGCCCAGGACAGGCCCAAAAGAACACTGAAGCTTTCTTT.

CDR3 region: CAWTPMAGLRETQYF. CDR3 coding DNA: TGTGCCTGGACGCCCATGGCGGGATTACGGGAGACCCAGTACTTC. The rearrangement links TRBV30 to TRBJ2-5, with D maybe TRBD2 (6 bases). Germline loops: CDR1 GTSNPN, CDR2 SVGIG (reference sequence). CDR3 size: 15 residues. V shed 4 bases and J shed 5 bases, with 20 bases lying between them.

The chain recombines TRBV20-1 with TRBJ2-3; D remains unclear. Germline-derived CDR1 and CDR2 are DFQATT and SNEGSKA (reference sequence). Trimming removed 6 bases at V and 7 bases at J, with 8 bases between. CDR3 length: 10 amino acids. In nucleotides, the CDR3 is TGCAGTGCCAAAGCGTATACGCAGTATTTT. This encodes CSAKAYTQYF.

The chain carries TRBV4-2 and TRBJ2-4; tentatively, D is TRBD2 (6 bases). V was clipped by 4 bases and J by 5 bases, with 21 bases between them. Germline-derived CDR1 and CDR2 are LGHNA and YNFKEQ. The CDR3 runs 17 residues. The chain's CDR3 is CASSPRAGGDSQNIQYF. The CDR3 nucleotides are TGTGCCAGCAGCCCCCGGGCCGGGGGTGATTCTCAAAACATTCAGTACTTC.

This clone has only a few counts. This chain links TRBV7-6 with TRBJ2-7; 10 positions match TRBD2. Germline CDR1 reads SGHVS; CDR2 reads FNYEAQ. This CDR3 comprises 17 residues. The V gene end was trimmed by 1 base and the J gene end by 4 bases; junction bases not matched to a gene: 10. The CDR3 bases are TGTGCCAGCAGCTTAGTACCATCTAGCGGGAGTTTTTACGAGCAGTACTTC. Protein product: CASSLVPSSGSFYEQYF.

As DNA, the CDR3 is TGTGCCTGGAGTTCCGACAGCGTGAATCAGCCCCAGCATTTT. This sequence encodes CAWSSDSVNQPQHF. This chain uses TRBV30 with TRBJ1-5; D possibly corresponds to TRBD1 (5 bases). This CDR3 spans 14 amino acids. Germline V CDR1 and CDR2: GTSNPN, SVGIG (reference sequence). V lost 2 bases and J lost 4, with 12 bases in between.

This chain links TRBV2 with TRBJ1-5; 7 bases agree with TRBD1. The CDR3 is 15 amino acids. Per germline, CDR1 SNHLY and CDR2 FYNNEI. V lost 6 bases, J lost 4 bases, and 9 bases stayed unmatched. CDR3 sequence: CASSADRPPNQPQHF. The CDR3 bases are TGTGCCAGCAGCGCGGACAGGCCTCCTAATCAGCCCCAGCATTTT. The full variable domain, completed using reference TRBV2 and TRBJ1-5, is EPEVTQTPSHQVTQMGQEVILRCVPISNHLYFYWYRQILGQKVEFLVSFYNNEISEKSEIFDDQFSVERPDGSNFTLKIRSTKLEDSAMYFCASSADRPPNQPQHFGDGTRLSIL.

This chain joins TRBV28 and TRBJ2-2; maybe TRBD1 (7 bases). Trimming left V 3 bases short and J 7 bases short, with 15 bases between. Germline CDR1 and CDR2: MDHEN and SYDVKM. The CDR3 covers 15 residues. The DNA of the CDR3 is TGTGCCAGCAGTTTGGGGGCAGGGGGGTTCGGGGAGCTGTTTTTT. This translates into CASSLGAGGFGELFF.

The chain has TRBV6-5 and TRBJ2-5; D not certain. Germline values: CDR1 MNHEY, CDR2 SVGAGI. The V end lost 10 bases, the J end lost 4 bases, and 13 bases lay between the germline ends. This CDR3 has 12 amino acids. Here the CDR3 reads CATGSQLETQYF. The DNA for the CDR3 is TGTGCCACCGGGTCCCAATTAGAGACCCAGTACTTC.